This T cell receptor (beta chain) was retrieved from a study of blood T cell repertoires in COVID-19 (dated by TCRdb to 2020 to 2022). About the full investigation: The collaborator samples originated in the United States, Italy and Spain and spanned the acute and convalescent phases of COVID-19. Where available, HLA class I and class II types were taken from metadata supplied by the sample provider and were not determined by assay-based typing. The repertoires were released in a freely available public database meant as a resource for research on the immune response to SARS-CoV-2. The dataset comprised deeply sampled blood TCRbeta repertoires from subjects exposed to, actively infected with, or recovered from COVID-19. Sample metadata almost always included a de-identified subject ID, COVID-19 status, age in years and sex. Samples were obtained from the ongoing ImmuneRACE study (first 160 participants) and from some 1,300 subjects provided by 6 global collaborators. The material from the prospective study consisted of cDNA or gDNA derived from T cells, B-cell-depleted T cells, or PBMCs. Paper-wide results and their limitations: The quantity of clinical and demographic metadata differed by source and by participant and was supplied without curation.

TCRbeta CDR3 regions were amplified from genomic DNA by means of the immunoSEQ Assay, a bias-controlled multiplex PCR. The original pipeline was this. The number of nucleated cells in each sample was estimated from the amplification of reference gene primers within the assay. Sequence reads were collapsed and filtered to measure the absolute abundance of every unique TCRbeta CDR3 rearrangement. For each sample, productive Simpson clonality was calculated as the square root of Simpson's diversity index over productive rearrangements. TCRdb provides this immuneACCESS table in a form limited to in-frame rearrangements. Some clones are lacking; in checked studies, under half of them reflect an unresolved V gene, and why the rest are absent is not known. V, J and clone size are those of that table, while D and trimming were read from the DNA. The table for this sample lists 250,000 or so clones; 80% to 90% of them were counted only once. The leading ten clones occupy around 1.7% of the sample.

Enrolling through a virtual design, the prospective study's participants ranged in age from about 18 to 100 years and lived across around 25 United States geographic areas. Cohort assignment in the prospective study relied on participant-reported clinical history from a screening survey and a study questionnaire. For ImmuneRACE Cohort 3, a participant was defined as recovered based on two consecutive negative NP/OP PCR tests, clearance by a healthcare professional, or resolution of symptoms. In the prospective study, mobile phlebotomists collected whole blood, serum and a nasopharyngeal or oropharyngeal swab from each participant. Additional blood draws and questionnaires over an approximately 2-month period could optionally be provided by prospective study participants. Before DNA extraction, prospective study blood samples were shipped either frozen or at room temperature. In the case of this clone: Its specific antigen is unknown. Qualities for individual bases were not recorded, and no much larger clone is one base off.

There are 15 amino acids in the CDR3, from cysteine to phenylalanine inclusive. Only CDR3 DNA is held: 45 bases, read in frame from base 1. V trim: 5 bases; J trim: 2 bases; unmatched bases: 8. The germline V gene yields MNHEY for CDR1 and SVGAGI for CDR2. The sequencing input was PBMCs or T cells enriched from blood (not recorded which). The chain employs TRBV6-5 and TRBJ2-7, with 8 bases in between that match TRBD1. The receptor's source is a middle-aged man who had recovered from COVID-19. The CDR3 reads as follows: CASSLRVTGAYEQYF. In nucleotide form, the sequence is TGTGCCAGCAGTCTCCGGGTGACAGGGGCCTACGAGCAGTACTTC.